Each of the 4 T cell receptor beta chains below was sequenced from the same sample in a study of T cells in Graves' hyperthyroidism and ophthalmopathy. There were TCR beta CDR3 regions amplified from RNA transcripts. Using the HTBI primer set, a first-round RT-PCR was run on the TCR CDR3. In TCRdb, the multiplex PCR reads were re-called with MiXCR into one record per CDR3 protein. The table has roughly 350,000 distinct CDR3 sequences, around 13% seen once. The specimen sequenced was blood. The receptors stem from a woman between 40 and 55 years old with Graves' ophthalmopathy.

The sample holds a few counts of this clonotype. The V and J genes are TRBV20-1 and TRBJ2-7; D gene unclear. Germline assignment: CDR1 DFQATT and CDR2 SNEGSKA (reference sequence). Trimming stripped 5 bases from V and 0 bases from J, with 11 bases between. The CDR3 sequence is 13 residues long. CDR3 nucleotide sequence: TGCAGTGCTCTTAAAGGAAACTCCTACGAGCAGTACTTC. Protein: CSALKGNSYEQYF.

The chain employs TRBV5-1 and TRBJ2-3; no definite D call. Germline V lookup: CDR1 SGHRS, CDR2 YFSETQ. This CDR3 has 15 residues. V lost 0 bases to trimming and J lost 4 bases, with 12 bases between them. Here the CDR3 DNA reads TGCGCCAGCAGCTTGGGCCCTCTCTATCCAGATACGCAGTATTTT. This translates into CASSLGPLYPDTQYF.

This clonotype was picked up a small number of times. This chain links TRBV4-1 with TRBJ2-7, with D perhaps matching TRBD1 or TRBD2 (5 bases each). V lost 1 base, J lost 2 bases, and 12 bases lay in between. This CDR3 has 15 amino acids. Germline V lookup: CDR1 MGHRA, CDR2 YSYEKL. CDR3 nucleotides: TGCGCCAGCAGCCAAGGACGGGACCACACCTACGAGCAGTACTTC. This encodes CASSQGRDHTYEQYF.

This clonotype was detected a few times. V usage is TRBV7-9 and J usage is TRBJ2-6; no clear D. Germline CDR1 and CDR2: SEHNR and FQNEAQ (reference sequence). V lost 0 bases and J 3 bases, leaving 6 bases between the germline ends. This CDR3 spans 15 amino acids. The chain's CDR3 is CASSLALGGANVLTF. CDR3 DNA: TGTGCCAGCAGCTTAGCGCTGGGTGGGGCCAACGTCCTGACTTTC.